This TCR beta chain was recorded in a study of blood T cell repertoires in COVID-19 (TCRdb year 2020). At the level of the whole study: Samples from collaborators originated in the United States, Italy and Spain and spanned both the acute and convalescent phases of COVID-19. Deeply sampled blood TCRbeta repertoires from subjects exposed to, actively infected with, or recovered from COVID-19 were included in the dataset. The samples were drawn from the first 160 participants of the ongoing ImmuneRACE study and from roughly 1,300 subjects provided by 6 global collaborators. The repertoires were released in a freely available public database intended as a resource for research on the immune response to SARS-CoV-2. Where available, HLA class I and class II types were obtained from metadata supplied by the sample provider rather than from assay-based typing. The material from the prospective study consisted of cDNA or gDNA derived from T cells, B-cell-depleted T cells, or PBMCs. A de-identified subject ID, COVID-19 status, age in years and sex were almost always included in the sample metadata.

Turning to this clone: Its antigen remains unidentified. Per-base qualities were not stored, and no clone one base away is much larger.

In Seattle, one collaborating source enrolled patients while the infection was active and tracked those patients longitudinally over the course of disease. Whole blood was collected in K2EDTA tubes by collaborating institutions according to the institutions' own protocols. For TCRbeta analysis, collaborators shipped samples as frozen whole blood, isolated PBMCs, or DNA extracted from either of those sample types. Results the study describes overall, beyond this receptor: The quantity of clinical and demographic metadata differed by source and by participant and was supplied without curation.

TCRbeta CDR3 regions were amplified from genomic DNA using the immunoSEQ Assay, a bias-controlled multiplex PCR. The original pipeline was this. The number of nucleated cells in each sample was estimated from the amplification of reference gene primers within the assay. Sequence reads were collapsed and filtered to measure the absolute abundance of every unique TCRbeta CDR3 rearrangement. Productive Simpson clonality was computed per sample as the square root of Simpson's diversity index over productive rearrangements. Here the immuneACCESS table is served through TCRdb, limited to in-frame sequences with V and J called. Missing clones are a known gap in these copies; in checked studies unresolved V genes cover under half, and the rest lacks a known reason. That table furnishes V, J and clone size, whereas the DNA furnished D and trimming. The sample includes 55,000 to 75,000 clones, with 72% observed a single time. Roughly 5% of the sample rests with the top ten.

V gives up 1 base and J gives up 3 bases, and the segment between their germline ends measures 10 bases. Reading from cysteine to phenylalanine, the CDR3 counts 15 amino acids. The kept DNA is CDR3 alone, 45 bases in frame from the first base. CDR1 SEHNR and CDR2 FQNEAQ were looked up in the germline V gene (reference sequence). This clonotype was sampled from a woman between 65 and 79 years old with COVID-19, enrolled during active disease. Input material: peripheral blood. Here the chain combines TRBV7-9 and TRBJ2-1; TRBD2 is perhaps the D gene, given 6 matching bases. The DNA is TGTGCCAGCAGCTTAGGGGAGGCGGGCTACAATGAGCAGTTCTTC. It translates to CASSLGEAGYNEQFF.